This entry features one T cell receptor beta chain sequence. J was trimmed by 6 bases and V by 3 bases; bases with no gene match: 4. Germline lookup yields CDR1 SGDLS and CDR2 YYNGEE. This CDR3 comprises 13 residues. The source of the sample is a study of OX40 agonist ivuxolimab in advanced cancers. TCRdb's table, derived via immunoSEQ multiplex PCR, lists solely in-frame clones and lacks some. The data contain about 89,000 clones, more than 75% of them singletons. The V call is TRBV9, the J call TRBJ2-5; 8 nucleotides match TRBD1. The sequence came from an adult with an advanced solid tumor such as melanoma, head and neck, liver or kidney cancer. The sequencing here drew on CD4+ or CD8+ T cells sorted from blood, taken in a trial of the OX40 agonist ivuxolimab. CDR3 amino acids: CASSEGDRQTQYF. CDR3 nucleotide sequence: TGTGCCAGCAGCGAAGGGGACAGGCAGACCCAGTACTTC.